The source of this T cell receptor (beta chain) is a study of OX40 agonist ivuxolimab in advanced cancers. On the study more broadly: Ivuxolimab was administered intravenously to patients at 0.01 to 10 mg/kg every 2 weeks. Antecedent anti-PD-1, anti-PD-L1 or anti-CTLA-4 therapy was permissible, with roughly 36% having received some. The study, taken as a whole, reports: Patients who responded partially at 0.1-3.0 mg/kg showed clonal expansion ranking among the lowest.

Generated by immunoSEQ multiplex PCR, the TCRdb table keeps only in-frame clones and is missing some. The repertoire holds 95,000 or so clones, just over 90% seen once, with around 0.51% in the top ten. On this clone: The target antigen is unknown.

Deletions cut 4 bases from V and 2 bases from J, with 24 bases between. CDR1 SQVTM and CDR2 ANQGSEA come from the germline V gene. This CDR3 has 18 residues. Sampling of blood occurred at baseline, cycle 4 day 1, and cycle 7 day 1. Sequencing was performed on CD4+ or CD8+ T cells sorted from blood, taken in a trial of the OX40 agonist ivuxolimab. The chain couples TRBV29-1 to TRBJ1-5; D perhaps matches TRBD1 (6 bases). This receptor was obtained from an adult with an advanced solid tumor such as melanoma, head and neck, liver or kidney cancer. The CDR3 loop reads CSVVLNLAGGGGNQPQHF. The CDR3, as DNA: TGCAGCGTTGTCCTAAATTTGGCAGGAGGGGGAGGCAATCAGCCCCAGCATTTT.